Presented here are 3 T cell receptor beta chains from one specimen sequenced in a study of T cell responses to AZD1222 COVID-19 vaccine. The table came from immunoSEQ multiplex PCR; TCRdb's copy has only in-frame clones and leaves some out. The data show 120,000 to 150,000 clones, with around 88% seen just once and roughly 16% held by the top ten. Sequencing was performed on peripheral blood, taken on day 0 of AZD1222 vaccination. All receptors derive from an adult in good health.

V gene TRBV27 combines with J gene TRBJ2-5, with a possible D match to TRBD2 (5 bases). Trimming took 6 bases from V and 6 from J, leaving 17 bases between them. Per germline, CDR1 MNHEY and CDR2 SMNVEV (reference sequence). This CDR3 is 14 amino acids long. The DNA of the CDR3 is TGTGCCAGCAGCCCCCAAATCGGGGAAAAGACCCAGTACTTC. Protein sequence: CASSPQIGEKTQYF.

The rearrangement uses TRBV28 and TRBJ2-7; D is undetermined. Between the trimmed V and J ends, which lost 2 bases and 2 bases, there was a span of 10 bases. From germline, CDR1 is MDHEN and CDR2 SYDVKM. The CDR3 is made up of 14 amino acids. CDR3 in amino acids: CASSLTSETYEQYF. DNA of the CDR3: TGTGCCAGCAGTTTAACAAGCGAAACCTACGAGCAGTACTTC. Supplemented by reference TRBV28 and TRBJ2-7, the full variable domain reads DVKVTQSSRYLVKRTGEKVFLECVQDMDHENMFWYRQDPGLGLRLIYFSYDVKMKEKGDIPEGYSVSREKKERFSLILESASTNQTSMYLCASSLTSETYEQYFGPGTRLTVT.

The genes are TRBV6-6 and TRBJ1-2, with D possibly being TRBD1 (6 bases). CDR1 MNHNY and CDR2 SVGAGI come from the germline V gene (reference sequence). This CDR3 comprises 17 residues. Trimming removed 6 bases from V and 4 bases from J, with 24 bases in between. CDR3 sequence reads: CASSRKVSGVELYGYTF. The CDR3 DNA is TGTGCCAGCAGCCGAAAGGTGTCAGGGGTTGAGCTCTATGGCTACACCTTC.